Described below is a single TCR beta chain sequence and its context. V shed 7 bases and J shed 8 bases, with 9 bases lying between them. This CDR3 is built from 11 residues. CDR1 and CDR2 (germline): MGHDK, SYGVNS. This sample stems from a study of T cell clonotyping in hematopoietic cell transplantation. Documented time point: recipient sample about 28 days before transplant, after cytoreduction. Assay: immunoSEQ multiplex PCR; the TCRdb copy retains only in-frame clones and omits some. The repertoire consists of roughly 40,000 clones, with less than 85% occurring once and the leading ten covering around 2.9%.

This sequence originates from a man aged 55 to 70 with acute myeloid leukemia. Some clones in this sample may be carry-over from other donors' samples. The sequencing here drew on peripheral blood mononuclear cells, taken before stem cell transplant. This rearrangement joins TRBV25-1 to TRBJ2-4, with a possible D match to TRBD2 (5 bases). The CDR3 protein is CASKEGHIQYF. DNA for the CDR3: TGTGCCAGCAAAGAGGGTCACATTCAGTACTTC. The variable domain in full, with the rest retrieved from reference TRBV25-1 and TRBJ2-4, is EADIYQTPRYLVIGTGKKITLECSQTMGHDKMYWYQQDPGMELHLIHYSYGVNSTEKGDLSSESTVSRIRTEHFPLTLESARPSHTSQYLCASKEGHIQYFGAGTRLSVL.